The clone carrying this T cell receptor (beta chain) was counted ten times or more. This specimen belongs to a study of T cells in Graves' hyperthyroidism and ophthalmopathy. Study-level information: It was at initial diagnosis, before any treatment, that peripheral blood was collected.

This CDR3 is built from 15 residues. The germline V gene has CDR1 SNHLY and CDR2 FYNNEI. The ends were cut back, 7 bases at V and 2 bases at J, with 18 bases in the middle. RNA transcripts yielded amplified TCR beta CDR3 regions. The HTBI primer set served for first-round RT-PCR of the TCR CDR3. TCRdb reanalysed the multiplex PCR reads using MiXCR and keeps one entry per CDR3 protein. The data hold a few hundred thousand distinct CDR3 sequences, with around 18% observed a single time. This TCR was recovered from a woman aged 40 to 50 with Graves' ophthalmopathy. The chain is built from TRBV2 and TRBJ2-7; the D gene could be TRBD1 or TRBD2 (5 bases each). The specimen was blood. Here the CDR3 DNA reads TGTGCCAGCACCCGCACCGGGACCGCTACCTACGAGCAGTACTTC. This sequence encodes CASTRTGTATYEQYF.